This record covers a single T cell receptor beta chain. Seattle-derived patients entered the study during active infection and were followed longitudinally. In the original analysis: It was from reference gene primer amplification that nucleated cell counts were estimated. Libraries were prepared by immunoSEQ multiplex PCR; TCRdb keeps only in-frame clonotypes and omits some of them. From that table come the V and J calls and clone size; the DNA was used to work out D and trimming. The table records some 300,000 clones, roughly 90% of them present only once. This record belongs to a study of blood T cell repertoires in COVID-19. Study information: Samples representing acute and convalescent COVID-19 were sourced from the United States, Italy and Spain. PBMCs, B-cell-depleted T cells, or T cells provided the cDNA or gDNA that made up the material.

V lost 5 bases, J lost 8 bases, and 8 bases stayed unmatched. The CDR3 runs to 13 residues. CDR1 LNHDA and CDR2 SQIVND come from the germline V gene (reference sequence). This clonotype was sampled from an older woman with COVID-19, enrolled during active disease. Specimen: peripheral blood. This chain uses TRBV19 with TRBJ1-2; 7 bases are a match to TRBD1. DNA of the CDR3: TGTGCCAGTAGTCTCCGACAGGGCGGGGGCTACACCTTC. This translates into CASSLRQGGGYTF.